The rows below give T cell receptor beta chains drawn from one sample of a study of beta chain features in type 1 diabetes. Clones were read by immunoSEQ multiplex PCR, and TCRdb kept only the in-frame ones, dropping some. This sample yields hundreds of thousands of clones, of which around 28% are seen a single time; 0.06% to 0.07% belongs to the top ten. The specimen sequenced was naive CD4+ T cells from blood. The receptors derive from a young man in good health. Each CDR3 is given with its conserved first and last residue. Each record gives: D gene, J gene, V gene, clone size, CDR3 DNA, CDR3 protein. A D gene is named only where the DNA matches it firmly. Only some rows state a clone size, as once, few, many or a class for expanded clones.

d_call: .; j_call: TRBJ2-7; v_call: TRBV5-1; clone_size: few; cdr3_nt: TGCGCCAGCAGTGATCGCTTCTACGAGCAGTACTTC; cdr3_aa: CASSDRFYEQYF
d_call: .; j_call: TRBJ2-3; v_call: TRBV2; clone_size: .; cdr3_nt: TGTGCCAGCAGTGTGGAGCTAGTGTCAGATACGCAGTATTTT; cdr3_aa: CASSVELVSDTQYF
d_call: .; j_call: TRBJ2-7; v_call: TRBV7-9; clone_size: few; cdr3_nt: TGTGCCAGCAGCTTAGCGCTTGCCTCCGATCTCGACGAGCAGTACTTC; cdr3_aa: CASSLALASDLDEQYF
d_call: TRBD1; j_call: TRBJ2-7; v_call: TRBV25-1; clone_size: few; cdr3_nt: TGTGCCAGCAGTGAATTCGCTAAGGCAGGGGGCATATACGAGCAGTACTTC; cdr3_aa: CASSEFAKAGGIYEQYF
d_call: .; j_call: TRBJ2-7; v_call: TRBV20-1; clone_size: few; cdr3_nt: TGCAGTGCACTTACAAGATACGAGCAGTACTTC; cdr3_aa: CSALTRYEQYF
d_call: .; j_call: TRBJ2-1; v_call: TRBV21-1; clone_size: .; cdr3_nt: TGTGCCAGCAGCAATCTTTCGGCGGCCAGCTCCTACAATGAGCAGTTCTTC; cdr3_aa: CASSNLSAASSYNEQFF
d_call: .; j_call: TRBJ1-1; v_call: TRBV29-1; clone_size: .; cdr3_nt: TGCAGCGTGAAGACTACTCCGGGGAAGATTGAAGCTTTCTTT; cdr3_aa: CSVKTTPGKIEAFF
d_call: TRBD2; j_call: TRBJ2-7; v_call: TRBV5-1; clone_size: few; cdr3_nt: TGCGCCAGCAGCGTAGCCGGGACTAGCGGGACCTACGAGCAGTACTTC; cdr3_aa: CASSVAGTSGTYEQYF
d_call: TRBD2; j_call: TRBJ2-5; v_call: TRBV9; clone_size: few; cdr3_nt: TGTGCCAGCAGCCCCCGAGGACTAGCGGGAGGCCGGGAGACCCAGTACTTC; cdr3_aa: CASSPRGLAGGRETQYF
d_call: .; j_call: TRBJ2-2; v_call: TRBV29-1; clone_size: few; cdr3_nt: TGCAGCGTTGGGATAGTGAGGGAAAACACCGGGGAGCTGTTTTTT; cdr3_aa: CSVGIVRENTGELFF
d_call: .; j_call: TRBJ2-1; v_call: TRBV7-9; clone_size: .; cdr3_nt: TGTGCCAGCAGCTTAGCATTCGCGGGCTACTCCTACAATGAGCAGTTCTTC; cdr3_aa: CASSLAFAGYSYNEQFF
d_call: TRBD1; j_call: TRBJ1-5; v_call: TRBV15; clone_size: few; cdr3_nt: TGTGCCACCAGCAGAGGACAGGGGTTTCGCAATCAGCCCCAGCATTTT; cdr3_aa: CATSRGQGFRNQPQHF
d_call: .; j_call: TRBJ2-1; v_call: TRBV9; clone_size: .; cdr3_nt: TGTGCCAGCAGCCCCCTGATGGAGGGCTTCTATGAGCAGTTCTTC; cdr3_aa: CASSPLMEGFYEQFF
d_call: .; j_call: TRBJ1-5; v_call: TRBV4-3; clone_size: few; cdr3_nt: TGCGCCAGCAGCCAAGATGGCACCTTCAATCAGCCCCAGCATTTT; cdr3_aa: CASSQDGTFNQPQHF
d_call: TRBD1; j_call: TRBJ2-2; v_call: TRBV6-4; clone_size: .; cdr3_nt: TGTGCCAGCAGTGACTTTCTCCAGGGGGCGAACACCGGGGAGCTGTTTTTT; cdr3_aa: CASSDFLQGANTGELFF
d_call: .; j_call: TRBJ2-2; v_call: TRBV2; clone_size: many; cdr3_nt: TGTGCCAGCAGCCTCCGCCAGGGGAGGTTAGCCACCGGGGAGCTGTTTTTT; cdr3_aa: CASSLRQGRLATGELFF
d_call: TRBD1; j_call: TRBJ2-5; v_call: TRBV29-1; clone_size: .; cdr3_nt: TGCAGCGTTGGGACAGGCCCCGCGGAGACCCAGTACTTC; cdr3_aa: CSVGTGPAETQYF
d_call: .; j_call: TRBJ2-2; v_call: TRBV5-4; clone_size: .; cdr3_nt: TGTGCCAGCAGCCTTCCCGACAGGACCGGGGAGCTGTTTTTT; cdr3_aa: CASSLPDRTGELFF
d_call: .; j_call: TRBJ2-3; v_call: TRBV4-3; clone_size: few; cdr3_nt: TGCGCCAGCAGCCAAGAAAGAACAGCCTCGGGAACAGATACGCAGTATTTT; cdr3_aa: CASSQERTASGTDTQYF
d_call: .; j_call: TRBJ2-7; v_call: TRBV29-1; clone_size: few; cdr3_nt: TGCAGCGTTGAAGATCTATCTGGGGACGAGCAGTACTTC; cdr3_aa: CSVEDLSGDEQYF
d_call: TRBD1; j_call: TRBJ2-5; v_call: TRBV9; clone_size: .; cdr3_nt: TGTGCCAGCAGCGGGACAGGGGGCTGGGAGACCCAGTACTTC; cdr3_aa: CASSGTGGWETQYF
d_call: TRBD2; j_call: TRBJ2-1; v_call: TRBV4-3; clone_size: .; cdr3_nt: TGCGCCAGCAGCCAGCAAGGGAGGACTAGCGGGAATGAGCAGTTCTTC; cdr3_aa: CASSQQGRTSGNEQFF
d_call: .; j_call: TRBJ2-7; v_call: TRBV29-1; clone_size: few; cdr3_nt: TGCAGCGTTTGGGACACCTTAACCTACGAGCAGTACTTC; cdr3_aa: CSVWDTLTYEQYF
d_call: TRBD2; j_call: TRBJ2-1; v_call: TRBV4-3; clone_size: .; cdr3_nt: TGCGCCAGCAGCCAAGATCGGCCTAGCGGTAACTCCTACAATGAGCAGTTCTTC; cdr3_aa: CASSQDRPSGNSYNEQFF
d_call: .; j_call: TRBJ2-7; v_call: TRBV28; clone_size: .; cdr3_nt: TGTGCCAGCAGCAAACCTCAGGGATACGAGCAGTACTTC; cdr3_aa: CASSKPQGYEQYF
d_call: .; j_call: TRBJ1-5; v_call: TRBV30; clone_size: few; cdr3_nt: TGTGCCTGGAGTTGGCAGGGGATAAATCAGCCCCAGCATTTT; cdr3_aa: CAWSWQGINQPQHF
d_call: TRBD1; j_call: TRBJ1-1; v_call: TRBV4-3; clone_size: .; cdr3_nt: TGCGCCAGCAGCCCAGGACAGGGGTTGAACACTGAAGCTTTCTTT; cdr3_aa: CASSPGQGLNTEAFF
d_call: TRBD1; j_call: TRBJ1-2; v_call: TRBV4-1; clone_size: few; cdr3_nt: TGCGCCAGCAGCCAAGCTCGGGACAGAAGCTATGGCTACACCTTC; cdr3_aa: CASSQARDRSYGYTF
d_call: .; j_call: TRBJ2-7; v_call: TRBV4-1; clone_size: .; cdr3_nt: TGCGCCAGCAGCGGGACGCAGGGGCCACCGTCCTACGAGCAGTACTTC; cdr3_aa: CASSGTQGPPSYEQYF
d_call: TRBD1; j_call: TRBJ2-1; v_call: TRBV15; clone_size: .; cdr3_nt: TGTGCCACCAGCAGCGACAGGGGGCCCTACAATGAGCAGTTCTTC; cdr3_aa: CATSSDRGPYNEQFF
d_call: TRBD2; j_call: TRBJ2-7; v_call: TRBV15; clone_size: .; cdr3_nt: TGTGCCACCAGCCAGCGGGAAGCCTACGAGCAGTACTTC; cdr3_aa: CATSQREAYEQYF
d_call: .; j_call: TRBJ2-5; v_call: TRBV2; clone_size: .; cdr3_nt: TGTGCCAGCAGTGTGGAGGTTGTTGAGACCCAGTACTTC; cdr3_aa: CASSVEVVETQYF
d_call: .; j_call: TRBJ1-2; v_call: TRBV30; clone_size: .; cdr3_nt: TGTGCCTGGAGTGTAGGGCCCCTGGGCTACACCTTC; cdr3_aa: CAWSVGPLGYTF
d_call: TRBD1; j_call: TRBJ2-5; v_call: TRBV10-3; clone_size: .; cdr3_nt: TGTGCCATCAGTCCCGACAGGGCGCGGCAAGAGACCCAGTACTTC; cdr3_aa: CAISPDRARQETQYF
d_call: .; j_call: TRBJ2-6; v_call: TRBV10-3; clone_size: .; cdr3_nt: TGTGCCATCAGATACACAGCGTCTGGGGCCAACGTCCTGACTTTC; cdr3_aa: CAIRYTASGANVLTF
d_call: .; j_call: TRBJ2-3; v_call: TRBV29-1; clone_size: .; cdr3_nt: TGCAGCGTTGACGTTCGACTAGACGTTCTTCCAGATACGCAGTATTTT; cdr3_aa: CSVDVRLDVLPDTQYF
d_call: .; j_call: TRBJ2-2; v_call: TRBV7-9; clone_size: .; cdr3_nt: TGTGCCAGCAGCCGGGACTTAAACACCGGGGAGCTGTTTTTT; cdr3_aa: CASSRDLNTGELFF
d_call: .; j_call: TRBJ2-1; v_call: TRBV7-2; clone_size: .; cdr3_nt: TGTGCCAGCAGCTTAGAGGGACCCATCGCCCATGAGCAGTTCTTC; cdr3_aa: CASSLEGPIAHEQFF
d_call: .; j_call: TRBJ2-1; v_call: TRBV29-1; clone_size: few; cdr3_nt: TGCAGCGTTGATCGAGGTAAAGGGTCCTACAATGAGCAGTTCTTC; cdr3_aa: CSVDRGKGSYNEQFF
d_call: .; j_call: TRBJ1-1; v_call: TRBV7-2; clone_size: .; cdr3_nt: TGTGCCAGCAGTGCCTCGGTTTGGGGGACCACTGAAGCTTTCTTT; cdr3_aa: CASSASVWGTTEAFF
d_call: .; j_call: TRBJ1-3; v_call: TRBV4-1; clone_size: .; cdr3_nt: TGCGCCAGCAGCCAACTGACAGGAACTGGAAACACCATATATTTT; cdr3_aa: CASSQLTGTGNTIYF
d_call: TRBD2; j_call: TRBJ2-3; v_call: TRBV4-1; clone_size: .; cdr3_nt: TGCGCCAGCAGCCAAGAATTGGCGGGAGGGCCCCAAGATACGCAGTATTTT; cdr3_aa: CASSQELAGGPQDTQYF
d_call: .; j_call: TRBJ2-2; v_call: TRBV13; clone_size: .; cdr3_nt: TGTGCCAGCAGCCCATCTGGGGGCCGGAACACCGGGGAGCTGTTTTTT; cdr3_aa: CASSPSGGRNTGELFF
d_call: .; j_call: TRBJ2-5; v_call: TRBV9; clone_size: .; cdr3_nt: TGTGCCAGCACCCCATTTGGCGGAGTTCAAGAGACCCAGTACTTC; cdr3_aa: CASTPFGGVQETQYF
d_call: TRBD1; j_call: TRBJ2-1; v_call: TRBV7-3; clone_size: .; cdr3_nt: TGTGCCAGCAGCTTATACAGGGGCAATGAGCAGTTCTTC; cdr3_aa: CASSLYRGNEQFF
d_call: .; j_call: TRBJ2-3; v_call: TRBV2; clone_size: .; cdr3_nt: TGTGCCAGCCAAACAGGGATGCGCACAGATACGCAGTATTTT; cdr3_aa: CASQTGMRTDTQYF
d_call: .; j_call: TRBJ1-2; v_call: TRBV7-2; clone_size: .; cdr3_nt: TGTGCCAGCAGCGTGGAGAGGGAAGGCTACACCTTC; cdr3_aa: CASSVEREGYTF
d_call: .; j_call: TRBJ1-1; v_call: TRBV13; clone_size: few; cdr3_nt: TGTGCCAGCAGCTTAGACAGGCGGACTGAAGCTTTCTTT; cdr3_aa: CASSLDRRTEAFF
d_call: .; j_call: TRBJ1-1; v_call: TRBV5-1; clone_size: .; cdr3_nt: TGCGCCAGCAGCCCTGGACAGATGAACACTGAAGCTTTCTTT; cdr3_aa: CASSPGQMNTEAFF
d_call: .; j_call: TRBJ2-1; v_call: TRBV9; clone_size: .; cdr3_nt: TGTGCCAGCAGCCTACGACTAGGGAAAGACAATGAGCAGTTCTTC; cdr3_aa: CASSLRLGKDNEQFF
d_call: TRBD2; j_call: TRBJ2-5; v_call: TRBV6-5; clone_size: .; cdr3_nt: TGTGCCAGCAGTTTGTCTAGCGGGAGAGAGACCCAGTACTTC; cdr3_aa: CASSLSSGRETQYF
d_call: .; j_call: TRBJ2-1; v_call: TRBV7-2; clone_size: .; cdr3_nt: TGTGCCAGCAGCTTAAGTGGGGCCTGGCAGTTCTTC; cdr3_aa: CASSLSGAWQFF
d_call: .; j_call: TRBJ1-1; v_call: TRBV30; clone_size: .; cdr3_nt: TGTGCCTGGAGTGACTACACTGAAGCTTTCTTT; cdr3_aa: CAWSDYTEAFF
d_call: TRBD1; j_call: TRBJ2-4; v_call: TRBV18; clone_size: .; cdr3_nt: TGTGCCAGCTCAGGGACAGGCACAAACATTCAGTACTTC; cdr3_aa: CASSGTGTNIQYF
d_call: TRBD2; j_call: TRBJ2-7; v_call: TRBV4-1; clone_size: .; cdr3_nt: TGCGCCAGCAGCCACGCATCAGGCAGCGGGAGGGCCCTATACGAGCAGTACTTC; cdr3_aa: CASSHASGSGRALYEQYF